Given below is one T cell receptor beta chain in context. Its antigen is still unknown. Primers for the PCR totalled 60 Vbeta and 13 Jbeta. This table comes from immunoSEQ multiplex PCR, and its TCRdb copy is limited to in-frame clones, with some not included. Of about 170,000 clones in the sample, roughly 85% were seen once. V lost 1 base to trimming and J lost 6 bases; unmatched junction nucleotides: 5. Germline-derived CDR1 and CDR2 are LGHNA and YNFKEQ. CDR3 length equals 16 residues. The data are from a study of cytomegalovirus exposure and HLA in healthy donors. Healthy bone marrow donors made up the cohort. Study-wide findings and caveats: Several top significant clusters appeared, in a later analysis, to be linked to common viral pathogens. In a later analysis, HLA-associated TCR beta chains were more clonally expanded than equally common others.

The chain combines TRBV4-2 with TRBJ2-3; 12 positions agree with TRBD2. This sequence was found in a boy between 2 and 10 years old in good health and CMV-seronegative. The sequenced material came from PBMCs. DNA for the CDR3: TGTGCCAGCAGCCAAGTACTAGCGGGGGGCGGGGATACGCAGTATTTT. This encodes CASSQVLAGGGDTQYF.